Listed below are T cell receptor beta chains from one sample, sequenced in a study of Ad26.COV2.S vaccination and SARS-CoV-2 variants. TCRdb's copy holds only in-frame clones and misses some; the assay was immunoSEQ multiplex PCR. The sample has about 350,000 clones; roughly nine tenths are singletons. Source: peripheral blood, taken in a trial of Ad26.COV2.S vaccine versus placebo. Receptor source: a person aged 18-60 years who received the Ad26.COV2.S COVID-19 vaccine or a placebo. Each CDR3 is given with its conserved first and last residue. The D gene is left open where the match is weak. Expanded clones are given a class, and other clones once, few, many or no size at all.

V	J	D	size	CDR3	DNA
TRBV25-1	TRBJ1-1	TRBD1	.	CASSEGQWTEAFF	TGTGCCAGCAGTGAGGGACAGTGGACTGAAGCTTTCTTT
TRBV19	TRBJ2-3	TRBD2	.	CASSIDGGLVAGVPVWQYF	TGTGCCAGTAGTATAGATGGGGGACTAGTAGCGGGGGTACCAGTTTGGCAGTATTTT
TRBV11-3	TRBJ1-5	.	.	CASSLEDIRLCQPQHF	TGTGCCAGCAGCTTAGAAGATATAAGGCTCTGTCAGCCCCAGCATTTT
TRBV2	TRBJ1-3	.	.	CASGDKSSGNTIYF	TGTGCCAGCGGAGACAAGTCCTCTGGAAACACCATATATTTT
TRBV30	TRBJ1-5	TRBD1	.	CAWSVWLTGDHQPQHF	TGTGCCTGGAGTGTATGGCTGACAGGGGACCATCAGCCCCAGCATTTT
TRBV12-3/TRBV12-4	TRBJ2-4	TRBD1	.	CASRAGQAIQYF	TGTGCCAGCAGAGCCGGACAGGCCATTCAGTACTTC
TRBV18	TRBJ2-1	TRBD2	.	CASSPGLAGSEQFF	TGTGCCAGCTCTCCGGGACTAGCGGGAAGTGAGCAGTTCTTC
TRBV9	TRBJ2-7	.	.	CASSVEGWSSYEQYF	TGTGCCAGCAGCGTAGAGGGCTGGAGCTCCTACGAGCAGTACTTC
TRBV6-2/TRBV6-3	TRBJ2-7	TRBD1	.	CASSKPTGDAYEQYF	TGTGCCAGCAGTAAACCGACAGGGGACGCCTACGAGCAGTACTTC
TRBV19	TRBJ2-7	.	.	CASSVTGTGEQYF	TGTGCCAGTAGTGTTACAGGGACCGGGGAGCAGTACTTC
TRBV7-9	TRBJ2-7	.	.	CASSLAVTYEQYF	TGTGCCAGCAGCTTGGCAGTGACCTACGAGCAGTACTTC
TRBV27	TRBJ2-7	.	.	CASSAFSAGSSYEQYF	TGTGCCAGCAGTGCCTTTTCGGCGGGAAGCTCCTACGAGCAGTACTTC
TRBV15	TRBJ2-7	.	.	CATSRDLGTGLSSYEQYF	TGTGCCACCAGCAGAGATTTGGGAACAGGCCTAAGCTCCTACGAGCAGTACTTC
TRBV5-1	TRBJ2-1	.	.	CASSAARNEQFF	TGCGCCAGCAGCGCAGCCAGGAATGAGCAGTTCTTC
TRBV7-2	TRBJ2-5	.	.	CASSSFPRGRGETQYF	TGTGCCAGCAGCTCATTTCCACGGGGGAGGGGGGAGACCCAGTACTTC
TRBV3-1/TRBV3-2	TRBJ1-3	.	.	CASSLEVSGNTIYF	TGTGCCAGCAGCCTGGAGGTCTCTGGAAACACCATATATTTT
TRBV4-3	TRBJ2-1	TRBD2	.	CASSQDPVGGANEQFF	TGCGCCAGCAGCCAAGATCCGGTCGGGGGGGCCAATGAGCAGTTCTTC
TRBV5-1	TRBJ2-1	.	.	CASSLSTSYTEQFF	TGCGCCAGCAGCTTGTCGACTAGTTACACTGAGCAGTTCTTC
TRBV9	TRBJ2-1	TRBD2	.	CASSVTSGRINEQFF	TGTGCCAGCAGCGTGACTAGCGGGAGAATTAATGAGCAGTTCTTC
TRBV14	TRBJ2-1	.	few	CASSQGSGPSYNEQFF	TGTGCCAGCAGCCAAGGCAGCGGCCCGTCCTACAATGAGCAGTTCTTC
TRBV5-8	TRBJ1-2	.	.	CAIWANYGYTF	TGTGCCATATGGGCTAACTATGGCTACACCTTC
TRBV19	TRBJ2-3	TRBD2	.	CASSEDGLAGRYTQYF	TGTGCCAGTTCAGAAGACGGACTAGCGGGGCGGTATACGCAGTATTTT
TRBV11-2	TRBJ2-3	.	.	CASSLRAGTDTQYF	TGTGCCAGCAGCTTAAGGGCCGGCACAGATACGCAGTATTTT
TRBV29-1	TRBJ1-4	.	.	CSVVGDSGNPGGKLFF	TGCAGCGTTGTTGGGGATAGCGGGAACCCCGGGGGAAAACTGTTTTTT
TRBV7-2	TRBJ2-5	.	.	CASSLVGGEETQYF	TGTGCCAGCAGCTTAGTAGGCGGGGAAGAGACCCAGTACTTC
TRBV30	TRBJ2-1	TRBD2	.	CAWSVRSSGGHSYNEQFF	TGTGCCTGGAGTGTACGGTCTAGCGGGGGCCATTCCTACAATGAGCAGTTCTTC
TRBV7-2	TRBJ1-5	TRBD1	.	CASSSRTGRQPQHF	TGTGCCAGCAGCTCGAGGACAGGGCGCCAGCCCCAGCATTTT
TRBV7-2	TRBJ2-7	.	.	CASSLDLGPDEQYF	TGTGCCAGCAGCTTAGACCTAGGACCTGACGAGCAGTACTTC
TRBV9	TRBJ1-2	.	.	CASSVGGLNYGYTF	TGTGCCAGCAGCGTAGGGGGCTTAAACTATGGCTACACCTTC
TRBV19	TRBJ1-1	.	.	CASTRNTEAFF	TGTGCCAGTACCCGGAACACTGAAGCTTTCTTT
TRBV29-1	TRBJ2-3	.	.	CSAMAGLWSGTDTQYF	TGCAGCGCCATGGCGGGACTTTGGTCGGGCACAGATACGCAGTATTTT
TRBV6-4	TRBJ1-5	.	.	CASSDSGDSNQPQHF	TGTGCCAGCAGTGACTCAGGGGATAGCAATCAGCCCCAGCATTTT
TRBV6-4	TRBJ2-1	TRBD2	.	CASSDQTSGIYNVQFF	TGTGCCAGCAGTGACCAGACTAGCGGGATTTACAACGTGCAGTTCTTC
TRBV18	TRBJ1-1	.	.	CASSLQKNTEAFF	TGTGCCAGCTCACTTCAGAAGAACACTGAAGCTTTCTTT
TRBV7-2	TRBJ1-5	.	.	CASSPPGGYQPQHF	TGTGCCAGCAGCCCTCCGGGGGGGTATCAGCCCCAGCATTTT
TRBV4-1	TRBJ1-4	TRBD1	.	CASSPGQGSGDEKLFF	TGCGCCAGCAGCCCAGGACAGGGGTCGGGGGATGAAAAACTGTTTTTT
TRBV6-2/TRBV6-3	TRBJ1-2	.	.	CASSYDGQYGYTF	TGTGCCAGCAGTTACGATGGACAGTATGGCTACACCTTC
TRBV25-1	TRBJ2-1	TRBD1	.	CASTLGQGSYNEQFF	TGTGCCAGCACCCTCGGACAGGGCTCCTACAATGAGCAGTTCTTC
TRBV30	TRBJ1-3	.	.	CAWSVISSGNTIYF	TGTGCCTGGAGTGTAATATCCTCTGGAAACACCATATATTTT
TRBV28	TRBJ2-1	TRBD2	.	CASSSALAGRNYNEQFF	TGTGCCAGCAGTTCGGCCCTAGCGGGCCGAAACTACAATGAGCAGTTCTTC
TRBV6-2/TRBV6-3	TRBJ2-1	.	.	CASSYRVVSYNEQFF	TGTGCCAGCAGTTACAGGGTTGTTAGTTACAATGAGCAGTTCTTC
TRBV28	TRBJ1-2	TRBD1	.	CASTITGTAYGYTF	TGTGCCAGCACCATAACCGGGACAGCCTATGGCTACACCTTC
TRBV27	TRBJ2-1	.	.	CASSSYREQFF	TGTGCCAGCAGTTCATACCGTGAGCAGTTCTTC
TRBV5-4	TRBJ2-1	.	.	CASSRRDGTSYNEQFF	TGTGCCAGCAGCCGCCGAGACGGCACCTCCTACAATGAGCAGTTCTTC
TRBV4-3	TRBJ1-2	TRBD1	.	CASSRETGLFYGYTF	TGCGCCAGCAGCCGGGAGACAGGGCTATTCTATGGCTACACCTTC
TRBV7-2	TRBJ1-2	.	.	CASSLARPSPNYGYTF	TGTGCCAGCAGCTTAGCGCGTCCTAGCCCTAACTATGGCTACACCTTC
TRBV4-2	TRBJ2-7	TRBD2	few	CASSQGAGGGDEQYF	TGTGCCAGCAGCCAAGGGGCTGGCGGGGGGGACGAGCAGTACTTC
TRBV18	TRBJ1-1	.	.	CASSRVENTEAFF	TGTGCCAGCTCACGTGTAGAGAACACTGAAGCTTTCTTT
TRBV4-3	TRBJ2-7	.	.	CASSQDREDYEQYF	TGCGCCAGCAGCCAAGATCGCGAGGACTACGAGCAGTACTTC
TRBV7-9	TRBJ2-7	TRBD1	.	CASSDGQGLLFEQYF	TGTGCCAGCAGCGACGGACAGGGGCTTTTATTCGAGCAGTACTTC
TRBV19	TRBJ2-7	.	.	CASSDMAYEQYF	TGTGCCAGTAGTGATATGGCCTACGAGCAGTACTTC
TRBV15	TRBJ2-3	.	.	CATSRAQPSDTQYF	TGTGCCACCAGCAGAGCCCAGCCTTCAGATACGCAGTATTTT
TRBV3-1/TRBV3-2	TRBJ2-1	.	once	CASSPQGGPSNEQFF	TGTGCCAGCAGTCCACAGGGTGGTCCCAGCAATGAGCAGTTCTTC
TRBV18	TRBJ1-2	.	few	CASSPQGGETYGYTF	TGTGCCAGCTCACCACAAGGTGGAGAAACCTATGGCTACACCTTC